The clone carrying this T cell receptor beta chain was seen a few times. These data originate in a study of blood T cells in healthy people across ages. Primers used in a second PCR of about 7 to 12 cycles were a sample-barcoded 5' primer and a J-beta primer mix. TCRdb used MiXCR to reprocess the 5' RACE reads, holding one entry per CDR3 protein. This table holds more than 750,000 distinct CDR3 sequences, approximately 32% found once. The CDR3 contains 16 residues. V shed 4 bases, J shed 2 bases, and the junction held 5 bases outside the gene matches. Germline values: CDR1 SGHRS, CDR2 YFSETQ. These data also featured in a second study, about T cells of mothers and their children.

The chain uses TRBV5-1 and TRBJ2-5; 13 nucleotides agree with TRBD2. Source material: blood. The clonotype was recovered from a woman in her thirties or forties in good health. As DNA, the CDR3 is TGCGCCAGCAGCCAGGGGACTAGCGGGGAACAAGAGACCCAGTACTTC. This sequence encodes CASSQGTSGEQETQYF.